This T cell receptor (beta chain) was profiled in a study of shared clonotypes between healthy human individuals. Germline CDR1 is MNHEY and CDR2 is SMNVEV (reference sequence). The CDR3 is made up of 18 amino acids. Germline trimming cut 4 bases from V and 0 bases from J; bases unmatched to any gene: 15. Here immunoSEQ multiplex PCR was the method, and the copy in TCRdb shows in-frame clones only, minus some. The sample holds hundreds of thousands of clones; nearly 97% are singletons and the top ten take 0.1% to 0.11%. Details on this clone: The antigen remains undetermined.

Study findings and constraints: Relative to their counterparts shared across all four donors, non-shared clonotypes exhibited diminished generation probabilities.

CD45RO-negative, CCR7-selected cells formed the naive CD8 fraction, which excluded terminally differentiated effector memory CD45RA+ cells. The sequenced sample consisted of naive CD8+ T cells sorted from blood. The origin of this receptor is a woman between 25 and 40 years old in good health. J is TRBJ2-7 and V is TRBV27, with TRBD2 matching 7 bases. The CDR3 loop reads CASSSRPAVAGFSYEQYF. The CDR3 nucleotides read TGTGCCAGCAGTTCCCGACCGGCCGTAGCGGGCTTCTCCTACGAGCAGTACTTC.